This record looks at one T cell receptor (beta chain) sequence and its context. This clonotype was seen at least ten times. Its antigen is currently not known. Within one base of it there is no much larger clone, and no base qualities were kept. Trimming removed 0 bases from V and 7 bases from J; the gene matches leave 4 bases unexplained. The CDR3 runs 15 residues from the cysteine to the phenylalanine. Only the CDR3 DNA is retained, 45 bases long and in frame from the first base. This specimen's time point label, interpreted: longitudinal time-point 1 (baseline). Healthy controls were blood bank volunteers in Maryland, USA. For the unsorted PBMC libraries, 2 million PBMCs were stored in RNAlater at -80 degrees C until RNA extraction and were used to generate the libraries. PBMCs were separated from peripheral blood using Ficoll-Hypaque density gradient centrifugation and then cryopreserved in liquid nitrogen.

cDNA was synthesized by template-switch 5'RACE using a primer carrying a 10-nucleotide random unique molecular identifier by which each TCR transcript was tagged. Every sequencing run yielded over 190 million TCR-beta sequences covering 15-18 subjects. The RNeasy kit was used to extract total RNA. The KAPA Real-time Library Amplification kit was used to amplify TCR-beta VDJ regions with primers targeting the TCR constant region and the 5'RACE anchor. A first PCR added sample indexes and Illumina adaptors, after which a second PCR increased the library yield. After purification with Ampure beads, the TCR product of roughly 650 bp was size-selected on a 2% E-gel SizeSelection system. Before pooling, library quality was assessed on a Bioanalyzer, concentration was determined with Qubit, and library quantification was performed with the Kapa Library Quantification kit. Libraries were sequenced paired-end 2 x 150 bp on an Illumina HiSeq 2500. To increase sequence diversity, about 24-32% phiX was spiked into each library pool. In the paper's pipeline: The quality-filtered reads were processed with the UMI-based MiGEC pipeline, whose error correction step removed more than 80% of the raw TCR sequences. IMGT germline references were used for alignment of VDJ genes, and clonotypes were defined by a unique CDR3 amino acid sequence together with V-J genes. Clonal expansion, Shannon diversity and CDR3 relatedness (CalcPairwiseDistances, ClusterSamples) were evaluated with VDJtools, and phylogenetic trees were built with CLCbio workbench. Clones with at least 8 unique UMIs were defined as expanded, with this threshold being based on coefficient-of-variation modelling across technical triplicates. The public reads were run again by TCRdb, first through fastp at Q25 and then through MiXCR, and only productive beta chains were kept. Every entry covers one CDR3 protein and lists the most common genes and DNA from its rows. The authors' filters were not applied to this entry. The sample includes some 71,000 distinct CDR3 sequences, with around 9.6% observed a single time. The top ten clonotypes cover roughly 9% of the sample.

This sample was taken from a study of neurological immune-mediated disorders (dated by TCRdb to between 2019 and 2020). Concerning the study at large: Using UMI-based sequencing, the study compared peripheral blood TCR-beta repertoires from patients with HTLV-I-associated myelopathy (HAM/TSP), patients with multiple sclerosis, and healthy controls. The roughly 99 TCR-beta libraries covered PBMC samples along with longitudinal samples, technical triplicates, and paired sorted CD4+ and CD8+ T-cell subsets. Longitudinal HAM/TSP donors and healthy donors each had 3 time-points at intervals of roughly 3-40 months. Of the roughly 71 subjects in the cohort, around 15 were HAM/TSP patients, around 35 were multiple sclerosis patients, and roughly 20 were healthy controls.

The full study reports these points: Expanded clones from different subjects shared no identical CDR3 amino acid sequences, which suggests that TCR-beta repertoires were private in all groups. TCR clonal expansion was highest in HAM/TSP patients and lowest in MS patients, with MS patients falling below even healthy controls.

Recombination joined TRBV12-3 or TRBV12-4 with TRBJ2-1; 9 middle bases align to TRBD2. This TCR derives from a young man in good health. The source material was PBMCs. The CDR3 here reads CASSLASGSGNEQFF. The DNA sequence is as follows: TGTGCCAGCAGTTTAGCTAGCGGGAGTGGGAATGAGCAGTTCTTC.